The clone carrying this TCR beta chain was detected a few times. The entry originates in a study of T-cell reconstitution after alpha-beta-depleted transplantation in children. V lost 6 bases to trimming and J lost 0 bases; unmatched junction nucleotides: 17. The CDR3 loop spans 20 amino acids. A TCRbeta library incorporating unique molecular identifiers was prepared. TCRdb recomputed calls from the PCR reads with MiXCR, one row per CDR3 protein. The sample has 450,000 to 600,000 distinct CDR3 sequences; around a third are singletons. The chain is built from TRBV12-3 or TRBV12-4 and TRBJ2-6; 7 bases align to TRBD1. Sequencing was performed on PBMCs from the stem cell graft donor, taken from the stem cell graft. This clonotype originated in a human donor who donated a stem cell graft to a child with aplastic anemia. CDR3 sequence reads: CASSPPQGQAGSSGANVLTF. The CDR3 DNA is TGTGCCAGCAGCCCTCCCCAAGGACAGGCAGGGAGCTCTGGGGCCAACGTCCTGACTTTC.